The clone carrying this TCR beta chain was picked up a small number of times. Antigen unknown. Time point noted: persistent/refractory GD, antithyroid drugs over 5 years with positive TRAb. PBMC-derived RNA was used for the TCR library. The authors built TCR beta libraries using iRepertoire HTBI primers and Arm-PCR of CDR3 regions. TCRdb independently ran MiXCR on the multiplex PCR reads; one entry per CDR3 protein. The sample has roughly 450,000 distinct CDR3 sequences, 23% seen once. Germline CDR1 ENHRY, CDR2 SYGVKD. Deletions cut 1 base from V and 4 bases from J, with 11 bases between. The CDR3 consists of 14 residues. This specimen comes from a study of regulatory T cells in long-lasting Graves disease. Study summary: Over 5 years of antithyroid drugs plus positive TSH receptor antibodies defined persistent Graves' disease. Findings of the study overall: Accuracy could have been hurt by small sample size. Persistent disease favored TRBV28, TRBJ1-2 and TRBJ2-5.

The chain joins TRBV10-3 to TRBJ2-7; weak D call: TRBD1 (5 bases). This receptor was obtained from a female donor with Graves disease. The sample here was peripheral blood mononuclear cells (PBMCs), taken when the disease was refractory, from a patient treated with antithyroid drugs. The CDR3 coding sequence is TGTGCCATCAGTGAGTTGGGAAAGGGGTACGAGCAGTACTTC. As protein: CAISELGKGYEQYF.